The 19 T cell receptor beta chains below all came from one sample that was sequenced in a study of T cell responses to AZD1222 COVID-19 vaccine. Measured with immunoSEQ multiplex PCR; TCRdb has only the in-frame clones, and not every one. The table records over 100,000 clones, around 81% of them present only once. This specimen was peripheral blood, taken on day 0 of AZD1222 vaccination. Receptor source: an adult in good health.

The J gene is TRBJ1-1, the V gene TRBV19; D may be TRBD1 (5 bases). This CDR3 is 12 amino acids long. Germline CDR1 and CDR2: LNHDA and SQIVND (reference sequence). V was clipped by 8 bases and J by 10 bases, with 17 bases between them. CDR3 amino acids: CASRPRGPGAFF. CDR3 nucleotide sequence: TGTGCCAGTCGCCCCCGGGGCCCAGGAGCTTTCTTT.

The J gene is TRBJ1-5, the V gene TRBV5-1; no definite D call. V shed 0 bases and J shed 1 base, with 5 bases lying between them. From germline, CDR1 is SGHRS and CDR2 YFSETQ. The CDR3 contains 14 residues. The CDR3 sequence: CASSLDDSNQPQHF. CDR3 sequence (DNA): TGCGCCAGCAGCTTGGACGACAGCAATCAGCCCCAGCATTTT. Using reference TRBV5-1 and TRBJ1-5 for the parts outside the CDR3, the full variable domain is KAGVTQTPRYLIKTRGQQVTLSCSPISGHRSVSWYQQTPGQGLQFLFEYFSETQRNKGNFPGRFSGRQFSNSRSEMNVSTLELGDSALYLCASSLDDSNQPQHFGDGTRLSIL.

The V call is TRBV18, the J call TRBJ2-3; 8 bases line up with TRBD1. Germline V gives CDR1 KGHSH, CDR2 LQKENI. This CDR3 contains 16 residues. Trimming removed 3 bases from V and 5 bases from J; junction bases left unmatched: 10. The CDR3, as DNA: TGTGCCAGCTCACCGCCTGGACAGGGAGGTCGAGATACGCAGTATTTT. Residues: CASSPPGQGGRDTQYF. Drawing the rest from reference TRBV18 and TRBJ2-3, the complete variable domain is NAGVMQNPRHLVRRRGQEARLRCSPMKGHSHVYWYRQLPEEGLKFMVYLQKENIIDESGMPKERFSAEFPKEGPSILRIQQVVRGDSAAYFCASSPPGQGGRDTQYFGPGTRLTVL.

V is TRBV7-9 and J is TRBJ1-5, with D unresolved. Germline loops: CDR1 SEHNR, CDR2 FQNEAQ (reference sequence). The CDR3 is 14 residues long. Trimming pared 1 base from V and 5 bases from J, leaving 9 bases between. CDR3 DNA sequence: TGTGCCAGCAGCTTAGTTGGGCTGGATCAGCCCCAGCATTTT. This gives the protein CASSLVGLDQPQHF.

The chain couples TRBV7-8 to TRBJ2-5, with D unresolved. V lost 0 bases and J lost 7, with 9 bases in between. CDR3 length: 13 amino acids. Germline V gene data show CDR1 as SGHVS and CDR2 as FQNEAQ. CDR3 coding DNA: TGTGCCAGCAGCTTAGCGCCCTCCTGGACCCAGTACTTC. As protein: CASSLAPSWTQYF.

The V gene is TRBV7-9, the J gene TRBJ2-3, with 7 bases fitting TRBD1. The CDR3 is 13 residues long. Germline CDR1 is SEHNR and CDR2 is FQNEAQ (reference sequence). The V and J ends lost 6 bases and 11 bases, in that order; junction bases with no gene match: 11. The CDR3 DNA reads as TGTGCCAGCAGTTTAAACCCGGACAGGCAGCAGTATTTT. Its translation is CASSLNPDRQQYF.

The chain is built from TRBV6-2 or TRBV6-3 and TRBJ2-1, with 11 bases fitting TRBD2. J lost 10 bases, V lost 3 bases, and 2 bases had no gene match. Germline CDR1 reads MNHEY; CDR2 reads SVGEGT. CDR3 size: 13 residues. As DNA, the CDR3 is TGTGCCAGCAGTTATCGACTAGCGGGGGAGCAGTTCTTC. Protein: CASSYRLAGEQFF.

The CDR3 loop reads CSVLPSHSGGVEYF. CDR3 DNA: TGCAGCGTTTTGCCGTCCCATAGCGGGGGGGTGGAGTATTTT. The chain couples TRBV29-1 to TRBJ2-3; 11 bases are shared with TRBD2. V was clipped by 5 bases and J by 13 bases; unmatched bases: 14. The CDR3 totals 14 residues. Germline V gene lookup returns CDR1 SQVTM and CDR2 ANQGSEA.

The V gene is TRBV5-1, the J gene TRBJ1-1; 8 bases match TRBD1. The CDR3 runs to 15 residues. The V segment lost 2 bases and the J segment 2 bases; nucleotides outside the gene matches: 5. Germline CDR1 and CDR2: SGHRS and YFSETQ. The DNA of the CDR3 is TGCGCCAGCAGCTTTAAACAGGGGGTCAACACTGAAGCTTTCTTT. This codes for CASSFKQGVNTEAFF.

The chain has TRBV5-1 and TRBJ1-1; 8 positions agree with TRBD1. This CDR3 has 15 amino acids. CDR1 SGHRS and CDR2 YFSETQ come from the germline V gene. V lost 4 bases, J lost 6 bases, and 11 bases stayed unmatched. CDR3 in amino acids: CASSISGGEGAEAFF. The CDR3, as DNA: TGCGCCAGCAGCATCTCAGGGGGCGAGGGGGCTGAAGCTTTCTTT.

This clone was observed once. The CDR3 reads CASSYSGVMNTEAFF. CDR3 DNA sequence: TGTGCCAGCAGTTACTCCGGGGTAATGAACACTGAAGCTTTCTTT. J is TRBJ1-1 and V is TRBV6-5; D unresolved. The CDR3 contains 15 residues. Germline V gives CDR1 MNHEY, CDR2 SVGAGI. Trimming left V 0 bases short and J 0 bases short, with 8 bases between.

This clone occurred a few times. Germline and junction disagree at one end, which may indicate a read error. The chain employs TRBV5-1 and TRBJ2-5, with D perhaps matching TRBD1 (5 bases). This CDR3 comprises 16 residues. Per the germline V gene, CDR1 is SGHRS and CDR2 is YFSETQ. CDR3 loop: CASSPKQAGHQETQYF. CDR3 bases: TGCGCCAGCAGCCCAAAGCAGGCAGGGCACCAGGAGACCCAGTACTTC.

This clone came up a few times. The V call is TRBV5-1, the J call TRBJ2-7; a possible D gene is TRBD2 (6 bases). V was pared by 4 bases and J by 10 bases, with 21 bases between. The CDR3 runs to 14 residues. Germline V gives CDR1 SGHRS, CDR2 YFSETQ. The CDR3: CASSPSTRRPAQYF. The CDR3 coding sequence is TGCGCCAGCAGCCCGTCGACTAGAAGGCCGGCACAGTACTTC.

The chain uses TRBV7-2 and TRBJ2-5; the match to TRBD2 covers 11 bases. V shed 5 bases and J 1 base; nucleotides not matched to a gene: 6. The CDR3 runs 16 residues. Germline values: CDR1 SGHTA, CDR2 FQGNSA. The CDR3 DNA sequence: TGTGCCAGCAGCACCCGACTAGCGGGGCTCCAAGAGACCCAGTACTTC. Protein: CASSTRLAGLQETQYF. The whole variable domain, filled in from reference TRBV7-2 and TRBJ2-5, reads GAGVSQSPSNKVTEKGKDVELRCDPISGHTALYWYRQSLGQGLEFLIYFQGNSAPDKSGLPSDRFSAERTGGSVSTLTIQRTQQEDSAVYLCASSTRLAGLQETQYFGPGTRLLVL.

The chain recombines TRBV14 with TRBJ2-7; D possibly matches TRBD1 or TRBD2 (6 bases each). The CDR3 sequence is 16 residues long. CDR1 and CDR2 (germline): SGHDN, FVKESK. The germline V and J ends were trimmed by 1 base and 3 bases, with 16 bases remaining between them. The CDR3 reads CASSQVTGKGGYEQYF. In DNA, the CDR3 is TGTGCCAGCAGCCAAGTTACCGGGAAGGGGGGCTACGAGCAGTACTTC.

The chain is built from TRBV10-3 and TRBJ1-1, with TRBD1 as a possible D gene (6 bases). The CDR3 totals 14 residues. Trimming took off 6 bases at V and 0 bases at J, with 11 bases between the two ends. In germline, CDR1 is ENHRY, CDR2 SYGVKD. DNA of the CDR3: TGTGCCATCAGGAGGGACACTTTGAACACTGAAGCTTTCTTT. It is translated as CAIRRDTLNTEAFF.

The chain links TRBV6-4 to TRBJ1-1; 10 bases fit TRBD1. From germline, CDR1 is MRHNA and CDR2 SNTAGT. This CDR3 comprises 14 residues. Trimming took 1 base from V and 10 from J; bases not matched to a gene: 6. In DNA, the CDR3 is TGTGCCAGCAGTGACTTTGGGTGGACAGGGGGAGCTTTCTTT. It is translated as CASSDFGWTGGAFF.

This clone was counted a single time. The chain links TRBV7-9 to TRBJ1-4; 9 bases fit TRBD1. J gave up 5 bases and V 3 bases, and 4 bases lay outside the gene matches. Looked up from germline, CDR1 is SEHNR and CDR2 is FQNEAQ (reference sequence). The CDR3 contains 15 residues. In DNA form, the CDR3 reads TGTGCCAGCAGCTTGGGGACAGGGACAAATGAAAAACTGTTTTTT. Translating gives CASSLGTGTNEKLFF.

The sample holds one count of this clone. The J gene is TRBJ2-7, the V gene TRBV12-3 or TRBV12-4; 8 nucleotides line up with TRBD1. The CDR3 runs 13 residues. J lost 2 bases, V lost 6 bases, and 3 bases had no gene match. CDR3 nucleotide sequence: TGTGCCAGCAGGGGGACAGGAGCCTACGAGCAGTACTTC. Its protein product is CASRGTGAYEQYF.